This T cell receptor beta chain was sequenced for a study of T cells in localized non-small cell lung cancer. Broader study findings: Of the top 100 tumor clones, median about 53 were in adjacent lung, 25 to 35 among its top 100. Measurement of T cell clonality placed uninvolved adjacent lung highest, above the level in tumor.

Germline V gene data show CDR1 as MNHNY and CDR2 as SVGAGI (reference sequence). This CDR3 has 11 amino acids. On this clone itself: Its specificity is unknown.

The repertoire was sequenced with immunoSEQ multiplex PCR; TCRdb's copy has only in-frame clones and lacks some. The data show around 29,000 clones, about 80% seen once. V and J are TRBV6-6 and TRBJ1-2; tentatively, D is TRBD1 (6 bases). The sequencing used peripheral blood, collected before any cancer treatment. The sequence was obtained from a male donor older than 55 with stage II squamous cell lung carcinoma. The CDR3 protein is CVTGRNYGYTF. The CDR3 DNA reads as TGTGTCACAGGGCGGAACTATGGCTACACCTTC.